Each of the 17 T cell receptor beta chains below was sequenced from the same sample in a study of cytomegalovirus exposure and HLA in healthy donors. The PCR used 60 Vbeta and 13 Jbeta primers. Libraries were prepared by immunoSEQ multiplex PCR; TCRdb keeps only in-frame clonotypes and omits some of them. Found here are fewer than 70,000 clones; the top ten clones hold roughly 4%. Sample: PBMCs. The origin of the receptors is a woman between 18 and 29 years old in good health and CMV-seronegative.

The J gene is TRBJ2-3, the V gene TRBV6-5, with a possible D match to TRBD1 (6 bases). V was clipped by 1 base and J by 4 bases, with 12 bases between them. CDR3 length: 15 residues. The germline CDR1 and CDR2 sequences are MNHEY and SVGAGI. For the CDR3, the DNA is TGTGCCAGCAGTTACTTGAGCAGGGGCGCAGATACGCAGTATTTT. Protein product: CASSYLSRGADTQYF.

The chain has TRBV13 and TRBJ2-3, with 7 bases fitting TRBD1. Germline V CDR1 and CDR2: PRHDT, FYEKMQ (reference sequence). V lost 6 bases and J lost 2; bases outside the gene matches: 11. The CDR3 has 16 residues. The DNA for the CDR3 is TGTGCCAGCAGGACTCAAAGACAGGGATACACAGATACGCAGTATTTT. It is translated as CASRTQRQGYTDTQYF.

The rearrangement joins TRBV4-1 to TRBJ2-1, with D possibly TRBD2 on 6 matching bases. The germline V gene has CDR1 MGHRA and CDR2 YSYEKL. The CDR3 has 17 amino acids. The V and J ends lost 0 bases and 9 bases respectively, with 21 bases between them. The CDR3 coding sequence is TGCGCCAGCAGCCAAGATAGGCGGGAAAGGGGCCGCGCTGAGCAGTTCTTC. Encoded protein: CASSQDRRERGRAEQFF.

J is TRBJ2-7 and V is TRBV28; D may be TRBD2 (5 bases). This CDR3 region has 15 residues. The V gene's germline CDR1 is MDHEN and CDR2 SYDVKM. The V end lost 5 bases, the J end lost 1 base, and 15 bases lay between the germline ends. In nucleotides, the CDR3 is TGTGCCAGCAGTAGGAGTCCAGCGGAGTCCTACGAGCAGTACTTC. Its translation is CASSRSPAESYEQYF.

The V and J genes are TRBV7-3 and TRBJ2-1; a possible D gene is TRBD2 (6 bases). This CDR3 is built from 14 residues. The germline V and J ends were trimmed by 0 bases and 6 bases, with 9 bases remaining between them. CDR1 is SGHTA, CDR2 FQGTGA, per germline. The CDR3 nucleotides read TGTGCCAGCAGCTTAACCTGGCGGGGCAATGAGCAGTTCTTC. It encodes CASSLTWRGNEQFF.

The V call is TRBV6-1, the J call TRBJ2-7; TRBD1 aligns across 9 bases. The V segment lost 6 bases and the J segment 2 bases; nucleotides outside the gene matches: 8. CDR1 and CDR2 from the germline V gene are MNHNS and SASEGT. CDR3 length equals 15 residues. This chain's CDR3 is CASSLGQGSAYEQYF. CDR3 coding DNA: TGTGCCAGCAGCCTGGGACAGGGTAGTGCCTACGAGCAGTACTTC.

This chain connects TRBV6-1 to TRBJ2-7; possibly TRBD1 for D (6 bases). The V end was cut by 7 bases, the J end by 4 bases, with 17 bases between. The CDR3 spans 14 residues. The germline V gene has CDR1 MNHNS and CDR2 SASEGT. The CDR3 is CASTITKGTYEQYF. The CDR3 DNA is TGTGCCAGCACTATTACAAAAGGGACATACGAGCAGTACTTC.

This chain uses TRBV19 with TRBJ1-5; no firm D call. Germline V gene data show CDR1 as LNHDA and CDR2 as SQIVND (reference sequence). V was cut by 5 bases and J by 1 base, with 15 bases left in between. The length of the CDR3 is 16 residues. CDR3 in amino acids: CASSVLTGNSNQPQHF. The CDR3 DNA is TGTGCCAGTAGTGTACTTACCGGGAACAGCAATCAGCCCCAGCATTTT.

The rearrangement links TRBV6-5 to TRBJ2-7; 7 nucleotides agree with TRBD2. V trimming: 6 bases; J trimming: 5 bases; junction bases outside the gene matches: 10. CDR3 size: 14 residues. Germline V gives CDR1 MNHEY, CDR2 SVGAGI. CDR3 nucleotide sequence: TGTGCCAGCAGGCTTAGCGGGCTAGGGAACGAGCAGTACTTC. Amino acid sequence: CASRLSGLGNEQYF.

The rearrangement links TRBV10-3 to TRBJ1-1; 8 bases map to TRBD1. There are 13 residues in the CDR3. Looked up from germline, CDR1 is ENHRY and CDR2 is SYGVKD. J gave up 4 bases and V 6 bases, and 4 bases lay outside the gene matches. CDR3 nucleotides: TGTGCCATCAGACAGGGGGGGACCACTGAAGCTTTCTTT. Amino acids: CAIRQGGTTEAFF.

The rearrangement uses TRBV18 and TRBJ2-3; 8 bases are a match to TRBD1. The V gene end was trimmed by 4 bases and the J gene end by 4 bases; junction bases not matched to a gene: 7. Germline CDR1 reads KGHSH; CDR2 reads LQKENI. The CDR3 runs to 15 residues. The CDR3 DNA reads as TGTGCCAGCTCACAGAGCCAGGGGGCCTCAGATACGCAGTATTTT. Residues: CASSQSQGASDTQYF.

The V gene is TRBV18, the J gene TRBJ1-6; D not certain. Germline loops: CDR1 KGHSH, CDR2 LQKENI. The CDR3 is made up of 12 amino acids. V lost 5 bases, J lost 7 bases, and 6 bases lay in between. The CDR3 sequence is CASSGENSPLHF. CDR3 sequence (DNA): TGTGCCAGCTCAGGGGAGAATTCACCCCTCCACTTT.

CDR3 DNA: TGTGCCAGTAACAGGGGGCGAGGACAGCCCCAGCATTTT. This translates into CASNRGRGQPQHF. The chain links TRBV19 to TRBJ1-5; 9 nucleotides align to TRBD1. Losses at the gene ends were 7 bases for V and 7 bases for J; bases not matched to a gene: 5. CDR3 size: 13 residues. In germline, CDR1 is LNHDA, CDR2 SQIVND (reference sequence).

The chain uses TRBV19 and TRBJ2-4, with a tentative D call TRBD1 (5 bases). The CDR3 extends over 16 amino acids. Germline CDR1 reads LNHDA; CDR2 reads SQIVND (reference sequence). Trimming cost V 3 bases and J 1 base, with 13 bases left between them. The CDR3 coding sequence is TGTGCCAGTAGTATCAGGCCCCGACAGGCCAAAAACATTCAGTACTTC. This gives the protein CASSIRPRQAKNIQYF.

The rearrangement uses TRBV19 and TRBJ1-1; possible D gene TRBD1, 5 bases. Trimming shortened V by 0 bases and J by 4 bases, and 15 bases separated the two germline ends. Per the germline V gene, CDR1 is LNHDA and CDR2 is SQIVND (reference sequence). This CDR3 has 16 amino acids. The CDR3 here is CASSIDPGEPGTEAFF. As DNA, the CDR3 is TGTGCCAGTAGTATAGATCCGGGGGAGCCGGGCACTGAAGCTTTCTTT.

The chain joins TRBV11-2 to TRBJ2-1; 8 bases align to TRBD2. The CDR3 is 16 amino acids. Germline trimming cut 5 bases from V and 9 bases from J; bases unmatched to any gene: 15. Germline CDR1 is SGHAT and CDR2 is FQNNGV. CDR3 protein: CASSLEPGGGRSEQFF. The CDR3 DNA sequence: TGTGCCAGCAGCCTCGAGCCCGGGGGGGGCCGGAGTGAGCAGTTCTTC.

The chain employs TRBV6-5 and TRBJ1-1; D ambiguous. The V gene lost 5 bases and the J gene lost 7 bases, with 17 bases spanning the gap. The germline gives CDR1 MNHEY, CDR2 SVGAGI. CDR3 size: 14 residues. The CDR3 bases are TGTGCCAGCAGTCCCACTGACTCGAAAGGTGAAGCTTTCTTT. Translated, it gives CASSPTDSKGEAFF.